The following is a T cell receptor beta chain sequence with its context. Its cognate antigen is unknown. Using quantitative 5'-RACE with molecular barcodes, the authors made TCR beta libraries. TCRdb fed the 5' RACE reads into MiXCR, producing one record per CDR3 protein. The sample includes hundreds of thousands of distinct CDR3 sequences, around a quarter of them seen just once. The sample belongs to a study of CD8 T cells in ankylosing spondylitis. Study-level results: For ankylosing spondylitis blood, a TCR beta motif of 8 or 9 highly homologous variants appeared characteristic. Reportedly, matched ankylosing spondylitis synovial fluid was significantly enriched for disease-linked clones. Certain motif variants had earlier been reported in reactive arthritis synovial fluid and blood.

The CDR3 sequence is 15 residues long. Germline V gene data show CDR1 as SGHAT and CDR2 as FQNNGV. V was clipped by 1 base and J by 4 bases, with 10 bases between them. This chain links TRBV11-2 with TRBJ2-2; D is perhaps TRBD2 (5 bases). The sequence derives from a male donor with ankylosing spondylitis or in good health (not recorded which). The specimen was blood, either unsorted or a sorted T cell fraction (not recorded which). This chain's CDR3 is CASSLARGLTGELFF. DNA of the CDR3: TGTGCCAGCAGCTTAGCCCGTGGACTCACCGGGGAGCTGTTTTTT.